A single sample gave rise to the 18 T cell receptor beta chains below, sequenced in a study of blood T cell repertoires in COVID-19. Sequencing was performed with immunoSEQ multiplex PCR; in TCRdb, only in-frame clones are kept and a portion is missing. The sample contains about 72,000 clones, roughly 86% of which appear only once. The sample taken for sequencing was peripheral blood. The source of these receptors is a man aged 50 to 60 with acute or convalescent COVID-19.

V is TRBV11-2 and J is TRBJ2-7, with 8 nucleotides matching TRBD1. The CDR3 is 15 residues long. Trimming took 0 bases from V and 2 from J; bases not matched to a gene: 3. Germline lookup yields CDR1 SGHAT and CDR2 FQNNGV. In DNA form, the CDR3 reads TGTGCCAGCAGCTTAGAGGGGACAGGTACCTACGAGCAGTACTTC. Translating it yields CASSLEGTGTYEQYF.

The chain has TRBV6-5 and TRBJ1-3; 11 bases are a match to TRBD1. The CDR3 totals 15 residues. Germline CDR1 is MNHEY and CDR2 is SVGAGI. The junction had 4 bases not matched to a gene; V was cut back by 8 bases and J by 1 base. For the CDR3, the DNA is TGTGCCAGCGAAGGACAGGGGGCGTCTGGAAACACCATATATTTT. It is translated as CASEGQGASGNTIYF.

Turning to this clone: The junction shows a germline mismatch at one end, possibly a read error. The genes are TRBV5-1 and TRBJ1-4; D not certain. CDR1 is SGHRS, CDR2 YFSETQ, per germline. This CDR3 comprises 13 residues. CDR3 protein: CASSFQESERLFF. The CDR3 bases are TGCGCCAGCAGCTTCCAGGAATCAGAAAGACTGTTTTTT.

The genes are TRBV19 and TRBJ1-4, with 7 positions matching TRBD1. Germline-derived CDR1 and CDR2 are LNHDA and SQIVND (reference sequence). J gave up 8 bases and V 5 bases, and 8 bases lay outside the gene matches. The CDR3 covers 14 residues. The CDR3 is CASSLRGRGEKLFF. The CDR3 DNA follows: TGTGCCAGTAGTTTGAGGGGGCGCGGAGAAAAACTGTTTTTT.

This rearrangement joins TRBV27 to TRBJ2-2; 7 nucleotides agree with TRBD1. V was clipped by 5 bases and J by 4 bases; unmatched bases: 13. CDR1 and CDR2 (germline): MNHEY, SMNVEV (reference sequence). The CDR3 has 17 amino acids. CDR3 bases: TGTGCCAGCAGTCGAGCCGGACAGGAAGGGTCCACCGGGGAGCTGTTTTTT. Translated, it gives CASSRAGQEGSTGELFF.

This clone was recorded a few times. This chain uses TRBV7-2 with TRBJ2-7; D is uncertain. Trimming took 5 bases from V and 3 from J, leaving 5 bases between them. The CDR3 totals 11 residues. CDR1 is SGHTA, CDR2 FQGNSA, per germline. CDR3 residues: CASSLFYEQYF. The CDR3 DNA reads TGTGCCAGCAGCCTCTTCTACGAGCAGTACTTC. The complete variable domain, with remaining parts taken from reference TRBV7-2 and TRBJ2-7, reads GAGVSQSPSNKVTEKGKDVELRCDPISGHTALYWYRQSLGQGLEFLIYFQGNSAPDKSGLPSDRFSAERTGGSVSTLTIQRTQQEDSAVYLCASSLFYEQYFGPGTRLTVT.

The gene calls are TRBV10-2 and TRBJ1-1; TRBD1 matches 9 bases. This CDR3 region has 14 residues. The V and J ends lost 6 bases and 5 bases, in that order; junction bases with no gene match: 7. Germline-derived CDR1 and CDR2 are WSHSY and SAAADI. CDR3 amino acids: CASRGTGSGTEAFF. CDR3 DNA sequence: TGCGCCAGCAGGGGGACAGGGAGTGGGACTGAAGCTTTCTTT.

The V gene is TRBV5-1, the J gene TRBJ2-7; D gene uncertain. Germline-derived CDR1 and CDR2 are SGHRS and YFSETQ. V was clipped by 0 bases and J by 3 bases, with 16 bases between them. CDR3 length: 16 amino acids. CDR3 in DNA: TGCGCCAGCAGCTTGGAACAGCCAGCCCCATTCTACGAGCAGTACTTC. Translation gives CASSLEQPAPFYEQYF.

The rearrangement uses TRBV4-1 and TRBJ1-2; maybe TRBD1 (6 bases). Germline CDR1 and CDR2: MGHRA and YSYEKL. CDR3 length: 14 residues. V was trimmed by 4 bases and J by 1 base, leaving 10 bases between them. CDR3 sequence (DNA): TGCGCCAGCAGCCTGTACAGGGATAACTATGGCTACACCTTC. It is translated as CASSLYRDNYGYTF.

V and J are TRBV21-1 and TRBJ1-6; TRBD1 reflects the table's D call only, with no check against the DNA. TRBV21-1 is a pseudogene locus. This CDR3 spans 17 amino acids. CDR3 DNA sequence: TGTGCCAGCAGCAGGAGAGACAGGAGCTCCTATAATTCACCCCTCCACTTT. This encodes CASSRRDRSSYNSPLHF.

This sequence joins TRBV7-9 and TRBJ2-2, with TRBD1 as a possible D gene (7 bases). The CDR3 extends over 15 amino acids. Germline V CDR1 and CDR2: SEHNR, FQNEAQ (reference sequence). The V and J ends lost 5 bases and 4 bases respectively, with 14 bases between them. CDR3 DNA: TGTGCCAGCAGCACAGGGGACTGGGCCACCGGGGAGCTGTTTTTT. Translating it yields CASSTGDWATGELFF.

This clone was seen a handful of times. The chain couples TRBV5-4 to TRBJ2-3; 10 nucleotides line up with TRBD2. J lost 2 bases, V lost 0 bases, and 3 bases had no gene match. Germline values: CDR1 SGHNT, CDR2 YYREEE (reference sequence). The length of the CDR3 is 16 residues. CDR3 protein: CASSLGAGGPTDTQYF. The CDR3 coding sequence is TGTGCCAGCAGCTTGGGAGCGGGGGGGCCCACAGATACGCAGTATTTT.

The J gene is TRBJ1-1, the V gene TRBV11-2; tentatively, D is TRBD1 (6 bases). This CDR3 has 13 amino acids. Trimming took off 7 bases at V and 0 bases at J, with 9 bases between the two ends. CDR1 SGHAT and CDR2 FQNNGV come from the germline V gene. CDR3: CASTDRMNTEAFF. The CDR3 DNA is TGTGCCAGCACCGACAGGATGAACACTGAAGCTTTCTTT. Together with reference TRBV11-2 and TRBJ1-1, the CDR3 gives the full variable domain: EAGVAQSPRYKIIEKRQSVAFWCNPISGHATLYWYQQILGQGPKLLIQFQNNGVVDDSQLPKDRFSAERLKGVDSTLKIQPAKLEDSAVYLCASTDRMNTEAFFGQGTRLTVV.

This clone was picked up one time. The rearrangement joins TRBV30 to TRBJ2-7; D possibly matches TRBD1 or TRBD2 (5 bases each). This CDR3 has 11 amino acids. From germline, CDR1 is GTSNPN and CDR2 SVGIG (reference sequence). Trimming took off 5 bases at V and 4 bases at J, with 9 bases between the two ends. The CDR3 nucleotides are TGTGCCTGGGGGACGGGATACGAGCAGTACTTC. This gives the protein CAWGTGYEQYF.

This chain connects TRBV4-2 to TRBJ2-6; no firm D call. From germline, CDR1 is LGHNA and CDR2 YNFKEQ. The CDR3 sequence is 15 residues long. Trimming stripped 2 bases from V and 0 bases from J, with 5 bases between. The CDR3 loop is CASSQLYSGANVLTF. The CDR3, as DNA: TGTGCCAGCAGCCAACTTTACTCTGGGGCCAACGTCCTGACTTTC.

The chain joins TRBV18 to TRBJ2-7; 7 positions agree with TRBD1. Germline V gene lookup returns CDR1 KGHSH and CDR2 LQKENI. The V and J ends lost 5 bases and 2 bases, in that order; junction bases with no gene match: 3. There are 13 residues in the CDR3. The CDR3 DNA follows: TGTGCCAGCTCAGAGGGGGCCCCCTACGAGCAGTACTTC. This translates into CASSEGAPYEQYF.

The V gene is TRBV15, the J gene TRBJ2-7; 16 positions match TRBD2. V was clipped by 5 bases and J by 0 bases; unmatched bases: 7. This CDR3 is built from 18 residues. CDR1 is LNHNV and CDR2 is YYDKDF in the germline V gene (reference sequence). The CDR3 loop reads CATSPGTSGGAHSYEQYF. CDR3 coding DNA: TGTGCCACCAGCCCGGGGACTAGCGGGGGGGCTCACTCCTACGAGCAGTACTTC.

The V gene is TRBV7-9, the J gene TRBJ1-4; 9 nucleotides match TRBD1. CDR1 is SEHNR and CDR2 is FQNEAQ in the germline V gene (reference sequence). V trimming: 2 bases; J trimming: 0 bases; junction bases outside the gene matches: 7. The CDR3 covers 18 residues. The CDR3 sequence: CASSLYRGHQATNEKLFF. The CDR3 DNA sequence: TGTGCCAGCAGCTTATACAGGGGGCATCAAGCAACTAATGAAAAACTGTTTTTT.